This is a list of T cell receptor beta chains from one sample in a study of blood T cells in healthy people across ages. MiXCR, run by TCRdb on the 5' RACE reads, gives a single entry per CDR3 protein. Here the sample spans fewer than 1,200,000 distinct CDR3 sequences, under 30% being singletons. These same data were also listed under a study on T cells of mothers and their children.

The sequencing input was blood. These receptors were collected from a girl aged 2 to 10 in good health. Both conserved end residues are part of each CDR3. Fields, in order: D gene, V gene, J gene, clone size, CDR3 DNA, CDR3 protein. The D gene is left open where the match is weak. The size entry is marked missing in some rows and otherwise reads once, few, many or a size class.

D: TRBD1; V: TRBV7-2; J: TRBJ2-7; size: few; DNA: TGTGCCAACAGCCATCGGACAGGGGGCCACGAGCAGTACTTC; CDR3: CANSHRTGGHEQYF
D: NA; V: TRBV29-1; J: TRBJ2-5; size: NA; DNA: TGCAGCGTTGACTCTTCGGGCAGGGAGACCCAGTACTTC; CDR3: CSVDSSGRETQYF
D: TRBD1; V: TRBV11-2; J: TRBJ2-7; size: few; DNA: TGTGCCAGCACCCTCGGCGTTTCCGGGACAGATGGCGTGCAGTACTTC; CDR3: CASTLGVSGTDGVQYF
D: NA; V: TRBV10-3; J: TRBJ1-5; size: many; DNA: TGTGCCATCAGTGATCCCAGTCAGCCCCAGCATTTT; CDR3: CAISDPSQPQHF
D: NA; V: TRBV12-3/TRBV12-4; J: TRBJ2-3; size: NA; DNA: TGTGCCAGCAGTATCTTGGCAGATACGCAGTATTTT; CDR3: CASSILADTQYF
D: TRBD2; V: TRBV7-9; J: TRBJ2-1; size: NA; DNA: TGTGCCAGCACCATAAACGACTCCCCTGGGAGGGATGAGCAGTTCTTC; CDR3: CASTINDSPGRDEQFF
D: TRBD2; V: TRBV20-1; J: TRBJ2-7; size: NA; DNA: TGCAGTGCTAGAGCCCCCTCGGGGGGGAACGAGCAGTACTTC; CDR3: CSARAPSGGNEQYF
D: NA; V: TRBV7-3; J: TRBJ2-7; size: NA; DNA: TGTGCCAGCAGCTTAACAGTGGGGCACGAGCAGTACTTC; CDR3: CASSLTVGHEQYF
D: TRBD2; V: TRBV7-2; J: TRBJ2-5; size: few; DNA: TGTGCCAGCAGCTTAGGGGGGGGTGGACACCAAGAGACCCAGTACTTC; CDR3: CASSLGGGGHQETQYF
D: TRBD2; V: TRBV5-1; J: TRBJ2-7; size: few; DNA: TGCGCCAGCAGCTTGTTACGGGAGGGCTACGAGCAGTACTTC; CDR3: CASSLLREGYEQYF
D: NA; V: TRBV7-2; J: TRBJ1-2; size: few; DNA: TGTGCCAGCAGCGTCTTCCAGGGTGGGCACGGCTACACCTTC; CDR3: CASSVFQGGHGYTF
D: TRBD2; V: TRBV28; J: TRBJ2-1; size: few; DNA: TGTGCCAGCAGTTTAACCCTAGCGGGATTCAATGAGCAGTTCTTC; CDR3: CASSLTLAGFNEQFF
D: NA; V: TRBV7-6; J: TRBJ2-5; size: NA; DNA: TGTGCCAGCAGCTTAGAATTGGACTTACAAGAGACCCAGTACTTC; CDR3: CASSLELDLQETQYF
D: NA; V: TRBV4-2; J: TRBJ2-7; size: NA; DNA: TGTGCCAGCAGCGCCCGGGACGGAACCTACGAGCAGTACTTC; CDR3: CASSARDGTYEQYF
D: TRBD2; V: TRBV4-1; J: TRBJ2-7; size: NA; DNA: TGCGCCAGCAGCCAAGTGCTAGCGGGGACCTACGAGCAGTACTTC; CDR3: CASSQVLAGTYEQYF
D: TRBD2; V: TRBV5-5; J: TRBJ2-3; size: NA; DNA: TGTGCCAGCAGCTTGGGCGGGGGGGCCCTAGATACGCAGTATTTT; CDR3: CASSLGGGALDTQYF
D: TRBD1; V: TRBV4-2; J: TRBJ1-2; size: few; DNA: TGTGCCAGCAGCCCATCAGGGGGTGCGAGGCCCTATGGCTACACCTTC; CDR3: CASSPSGGARPYGYTF
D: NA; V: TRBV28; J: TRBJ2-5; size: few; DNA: TGTGCCAGCAGTTGGCAAGGGCTCTCCCAAGAGACCCAGTACTTC; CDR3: CASSWQGLSQETQYF
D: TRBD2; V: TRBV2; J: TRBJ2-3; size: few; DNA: TGTGCCAGCAGTGACGAGCGGGGGGCCACAGATACGCAGTATTTT; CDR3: CASSDERGATDTQYF
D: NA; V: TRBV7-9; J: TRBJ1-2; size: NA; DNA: TGTGCCAGCAGCTCCTACCGGGACACAACGAATGGCTACACCTTC; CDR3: CASSSYRDTTNGYTF
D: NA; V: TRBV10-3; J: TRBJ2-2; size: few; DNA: TGTGCCATCAGTGGCTCTACAGGGGAGCTGTTTTTT; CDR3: CAISGSTGELFF
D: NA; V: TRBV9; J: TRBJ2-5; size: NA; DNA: TGTGCCAGCAGCGTAGTAGATAGGGTTGAGACCCAGTACTTC; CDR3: CASSVVDRVETQYF
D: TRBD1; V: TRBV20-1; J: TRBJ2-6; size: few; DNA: TGCAGTGCTAGCCTACAGGGGGCCTTATTCTCTGGGGCCAACGTCCTGACTTTC; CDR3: CSASLQGALFSGANVLTF
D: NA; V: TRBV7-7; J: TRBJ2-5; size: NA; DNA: TGTGCTAGCAGCTTAGCCGGGGCGGCCGGAGAGGGAGAGACCCAGTACTTC; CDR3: CASSLAGAAGEGETQYF
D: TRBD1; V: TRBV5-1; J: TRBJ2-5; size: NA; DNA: TGCGCCAGCAGCCGGGGGACAGGGGGTATGGAGACCCAGTACTTC; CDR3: CASSRGTGGMETQYF
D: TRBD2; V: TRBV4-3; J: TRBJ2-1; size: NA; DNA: TGCGCCAGCAGCCAGAGAAGCGGGGGGGACAATGAGCAGTTCTTC; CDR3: CASSQRSGGDNEQFF
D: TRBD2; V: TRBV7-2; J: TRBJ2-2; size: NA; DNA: TGTGCCAGCAGCAGACTAGCATCCGGGGAGCTGTTTTTT; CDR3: CASSRLASGELFF
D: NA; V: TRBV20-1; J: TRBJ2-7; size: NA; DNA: TGCAGTGCGAGGGACTCCACGCCGAACTACGAGCAGTACTTC; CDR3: CSARDSTPNYEQYF
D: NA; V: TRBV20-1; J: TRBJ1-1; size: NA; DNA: TGCAGTGCTAGAGATTCGTCAGGGACTGTAGGGGCTTTCTTT; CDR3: CSARDSSGTVGAFF
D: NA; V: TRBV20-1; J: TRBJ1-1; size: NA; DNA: TGCAGTGCGGACCACAGGGTTCACACTGAAGCTTTCTTT; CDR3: CSADHRVHTEAFF
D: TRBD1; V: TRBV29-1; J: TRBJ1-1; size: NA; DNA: TGCAGCGTTGCGGGACAGGCGGGCACTGAAGCTTTCTTT; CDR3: CSVAGQAGTEAFF
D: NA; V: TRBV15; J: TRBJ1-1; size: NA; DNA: TGTGCCACCAGCAGAGGAGGGGGAAGTACTGAAGCTTTCTTT; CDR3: CATSRGGGSTEAFF
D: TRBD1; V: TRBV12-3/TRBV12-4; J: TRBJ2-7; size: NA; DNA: TGTGCCAGCAGGCAAGGGGGACAGGGTTCCTACGAGCAGTACTTC; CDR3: CASRQGGQGSYEQYF
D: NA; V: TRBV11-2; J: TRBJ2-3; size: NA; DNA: TGTGCCAGCAGCTTAGAGCATCACCTCCCAGTCGGGGCAGATACGCAGTATTTT; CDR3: CASSLEHHLPVGADTQYF
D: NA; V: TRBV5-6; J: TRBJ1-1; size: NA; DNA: TGTGCCAGCAGCACCAACGGTCGGAACACTGAAGCTTTCTTT; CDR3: CASSTNGRNTEAFF
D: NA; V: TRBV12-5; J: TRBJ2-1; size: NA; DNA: TGTGCTAGTGGTTTGGCCTCGGCCGGGGGAAATGAGCAGTTCTTC; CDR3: CASGLASAGGNEQFF
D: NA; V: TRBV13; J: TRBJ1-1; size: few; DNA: TGTGCCAGCAGCCCCGGGGATATGGTAACTGAAGCTTTCTTT; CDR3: CASSPGDMVTEAFF
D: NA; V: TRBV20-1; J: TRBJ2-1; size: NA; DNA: TGCAGTGCCGTCCACGGGTTCACGTACAATGAGCAGTTCTTC; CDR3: CSAVHGFTYNEQFF
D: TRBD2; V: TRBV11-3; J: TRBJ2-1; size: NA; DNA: TGTGCCAGCAGCTTATGGACTAGCGGGAGGAATGAGCAGTTCTTC; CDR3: CASSLWTSGRNEQFF
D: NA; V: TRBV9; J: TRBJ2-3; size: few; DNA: TGTGCCAGCAGCGCCCCCTTCTCGGGAGGCACAGATACGCAGTATTTT; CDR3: CASSAPFSGGTDTQYF
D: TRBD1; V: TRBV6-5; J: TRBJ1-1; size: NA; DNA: TGTGCCAGCAGTTCCGACAGGGGCCAGAACACTGAAGCTTTCTTT; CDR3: CASSSDRGQNTEAFF
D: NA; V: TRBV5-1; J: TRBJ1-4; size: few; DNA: TGCGCCAGCAGCTCTAACCGGGACGGGGATGAAAAACTGTTTTTT; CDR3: CASSSNRDGDEKLFF
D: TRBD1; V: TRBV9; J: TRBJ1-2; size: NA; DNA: TGTGCCAGCAGCGTCGGCGGGGACAGCTCATATGGCTACACCTTC; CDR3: CASSVGGDSSYGYTF
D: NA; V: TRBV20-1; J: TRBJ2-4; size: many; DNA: TGCAGCGCCTCAAGAGGGAACATTCAGTACTTC; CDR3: CSASRGNIQYF
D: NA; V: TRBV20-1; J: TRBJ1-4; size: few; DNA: TGCAGTGCTAGAGGAGTCGGAGGGGTTGGGGAAAAACTGTTTTTT; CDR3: CSARGVGGVGEKLFF
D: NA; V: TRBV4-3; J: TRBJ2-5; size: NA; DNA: TGCGCCAGCAGCCAGAAACAGAGCAGGGAAAAGACCCAGTACTTC; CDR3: CASSQKQSREKTQYF
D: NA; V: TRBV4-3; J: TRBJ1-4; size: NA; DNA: TGCGCCAGCAGCCAAGATTACGGAAAACTGTTTTTT; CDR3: CASSQDYGKLFF
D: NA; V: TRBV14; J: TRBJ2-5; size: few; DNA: TGTGCCAGCAGCCAAGAAAAGGGGATTGTAACGGAGACCCAGTACTTC; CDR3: CASSQEKGIVTETQYF
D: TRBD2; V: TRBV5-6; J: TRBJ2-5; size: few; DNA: TGTGCCAGCAGCTTAAGCGGGGGGACCGATCTGGGGTTGGTAGAGACCCAGTACTTC; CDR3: CASSLSGGTDLGLVETQYF
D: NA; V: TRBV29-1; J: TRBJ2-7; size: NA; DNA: TGCAGCGTTTTGCAGCTCTACGAGCAGTACTTC; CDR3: CSVLQLYEQYF
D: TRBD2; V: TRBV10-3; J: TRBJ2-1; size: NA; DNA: TGTGCCAGCCACAGCGGGGGGGCCAATGAGCAGTTCTTC; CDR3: CASHSGGANEQFF
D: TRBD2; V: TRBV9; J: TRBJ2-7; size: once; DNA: TGTGCCAGCAGCGTGGGACTAGCGGGGCCAACCTACGAGCAGTACTTC; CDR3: CASSVGLAGPTYEQYF
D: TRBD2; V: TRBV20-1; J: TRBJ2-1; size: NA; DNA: TGCAGTGCCCCCTTAGCGGGAGTGGTCTTGGATGAGCAGTTCTTC; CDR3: CSAPLAGVVLDEQFF
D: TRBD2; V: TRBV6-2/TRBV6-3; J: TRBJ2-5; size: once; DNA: TGTGCCAGCAGTTACGTGGGACTAGGAGAGACCCAGTACTTC; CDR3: CASSYVGLGETQYF